The clone carrying this T cell receptor (beta chain) was picked up one time. The data were obtained in a study of blood T cell repertoires in COVID-19. About the research overall: Italy, Spain and the United States were the sources of the convalescent and acute COVID-19 samples. T cells, B-cell-depleted T cells, or PBMCs provided the cDNA or gDNA that served as material.

The repertoire was sequenced with immunoSEQ multiplex PCR; TCRdb's copy has only in-frame clones and lacks some. Seen here are about 170,000 clones, approximately 92% observed once, and the top ten hold 4.8%. Enrolled during active infection, Seattle patients were then followed longitudinally. The CDR3 totals 14 residues. In germline, CDR1 is SGHDT, CDR2 YYEEEE. V shed 6 bases and J 2 bases; nucleotides not matched to a gene: 4. The receptor comes from a man aged 25 to 40 with COVID-19, enrolled during active disease. The sample consisted of peripheral blood. The chain carries TRBV5-6 and TRBJ1-2; 10 nucleotides agree with TRBD1. The CDR3 reads CASTPTGGNYGYTF. The CDR3 DNA is TGTGCCAGCACCCCGACAGGGGGCAACTATGGCTACACCTTC.